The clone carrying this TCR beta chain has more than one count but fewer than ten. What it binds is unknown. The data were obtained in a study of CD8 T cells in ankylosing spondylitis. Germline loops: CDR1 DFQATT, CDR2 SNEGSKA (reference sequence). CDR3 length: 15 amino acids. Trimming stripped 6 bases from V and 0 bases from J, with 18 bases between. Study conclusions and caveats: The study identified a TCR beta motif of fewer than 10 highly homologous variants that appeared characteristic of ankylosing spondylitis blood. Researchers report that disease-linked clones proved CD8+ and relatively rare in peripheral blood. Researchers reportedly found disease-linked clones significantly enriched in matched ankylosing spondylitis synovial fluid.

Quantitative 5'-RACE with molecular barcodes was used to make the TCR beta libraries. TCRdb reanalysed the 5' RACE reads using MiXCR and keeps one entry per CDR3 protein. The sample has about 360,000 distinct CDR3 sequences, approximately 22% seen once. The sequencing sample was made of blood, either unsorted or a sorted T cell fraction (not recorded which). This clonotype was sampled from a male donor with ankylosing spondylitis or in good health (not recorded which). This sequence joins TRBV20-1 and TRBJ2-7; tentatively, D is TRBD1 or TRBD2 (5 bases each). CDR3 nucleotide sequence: TGCAGTGCCACTGATCGGGACGGACACTCCTACGAGCAGTACTTC. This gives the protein CSATDRDGHSYEQYF.